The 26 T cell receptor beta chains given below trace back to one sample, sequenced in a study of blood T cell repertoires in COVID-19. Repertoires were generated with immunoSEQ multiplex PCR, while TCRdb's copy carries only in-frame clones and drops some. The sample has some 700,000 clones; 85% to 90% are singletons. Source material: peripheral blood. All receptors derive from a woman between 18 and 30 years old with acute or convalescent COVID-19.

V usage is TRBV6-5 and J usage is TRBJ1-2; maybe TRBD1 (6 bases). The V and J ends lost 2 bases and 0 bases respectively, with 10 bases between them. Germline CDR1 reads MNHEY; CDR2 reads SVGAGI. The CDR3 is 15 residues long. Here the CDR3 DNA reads TGTGCCAGCAGTTACCTATCAGGGGCTAACTATGGCTACACCTTC. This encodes CASSYLSGANYGYTF.

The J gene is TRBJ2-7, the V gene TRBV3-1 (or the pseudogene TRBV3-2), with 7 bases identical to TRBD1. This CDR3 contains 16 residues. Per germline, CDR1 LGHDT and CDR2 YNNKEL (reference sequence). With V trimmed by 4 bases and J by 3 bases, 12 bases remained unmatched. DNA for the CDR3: TGTGCCAGCAGCCTTTCAGAGACAGGGATTTTCTACGAGCAGTACTTC. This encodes CASSLSETGIFYEQYF.

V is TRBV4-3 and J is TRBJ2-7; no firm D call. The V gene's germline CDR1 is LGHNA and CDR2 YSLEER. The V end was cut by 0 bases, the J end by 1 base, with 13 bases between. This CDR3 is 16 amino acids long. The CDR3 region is CASSQDVGGQSYEQYF. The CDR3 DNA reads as TGCGCCAGCAGCCAAGACGTGGGTGGGCAGTCCTACGAGCAGTACTTC.

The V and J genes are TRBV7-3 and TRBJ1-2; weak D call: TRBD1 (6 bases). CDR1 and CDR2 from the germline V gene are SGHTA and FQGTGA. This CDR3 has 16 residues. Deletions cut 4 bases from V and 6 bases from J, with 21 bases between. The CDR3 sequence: CASSSSPPDRTNGYTF. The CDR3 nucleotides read TGTGCCAGCAGCTCCTCCCCCCCGGACAGAACTAATGGCTACACCTTC.

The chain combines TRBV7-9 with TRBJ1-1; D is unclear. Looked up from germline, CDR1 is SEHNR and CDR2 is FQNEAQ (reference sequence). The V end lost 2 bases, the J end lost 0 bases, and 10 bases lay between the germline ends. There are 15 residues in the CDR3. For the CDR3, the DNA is TGTGCCAGCAGCTTAAATTCGGGTATGAACACTGAAGCTTTCTTT. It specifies CASSLNSGMNTEAFF.

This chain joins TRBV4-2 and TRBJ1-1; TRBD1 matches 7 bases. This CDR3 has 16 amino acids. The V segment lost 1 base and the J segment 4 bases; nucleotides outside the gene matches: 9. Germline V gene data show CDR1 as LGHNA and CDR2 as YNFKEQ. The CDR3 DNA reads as TGTGCCAGCAGCCAAGCAGGGGACAGCGTAGGCACTGAAGCTTTCTTT. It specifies CASSQAGDSVGTEAFF.

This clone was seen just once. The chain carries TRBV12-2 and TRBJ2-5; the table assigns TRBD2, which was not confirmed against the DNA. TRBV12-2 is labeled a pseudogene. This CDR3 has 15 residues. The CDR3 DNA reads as TGTGCAAGTCGCTTAAGGCGGGGGGGGCTGGAGACCCAGTACTTC. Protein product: CASRLRRGGLETQYF.

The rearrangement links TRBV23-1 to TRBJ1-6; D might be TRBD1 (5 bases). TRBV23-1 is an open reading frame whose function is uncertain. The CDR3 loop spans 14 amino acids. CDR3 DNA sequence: TGCGCAGGCAGGGCCAGTTCTACAAATTCACCCCTCCACTTT. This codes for CAGRASSTNSPLHF.

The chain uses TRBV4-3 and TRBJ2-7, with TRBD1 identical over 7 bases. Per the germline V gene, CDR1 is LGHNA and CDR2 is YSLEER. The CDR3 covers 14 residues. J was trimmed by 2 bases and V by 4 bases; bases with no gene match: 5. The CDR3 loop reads CASSPDRDAYEQYF. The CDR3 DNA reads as TGCGCCAGCAGCCCCGACAGGGACGCCTACGAGCAGTACTTC.

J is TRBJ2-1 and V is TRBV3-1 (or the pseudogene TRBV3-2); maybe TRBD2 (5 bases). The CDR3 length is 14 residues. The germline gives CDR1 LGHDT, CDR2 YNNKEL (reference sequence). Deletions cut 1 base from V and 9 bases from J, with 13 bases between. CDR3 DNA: TGTGCCAGCAGCCAAGCGGCTAGCTGGTCTGAGCAGTTCTTC. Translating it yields CASSQAASWSEQFF.

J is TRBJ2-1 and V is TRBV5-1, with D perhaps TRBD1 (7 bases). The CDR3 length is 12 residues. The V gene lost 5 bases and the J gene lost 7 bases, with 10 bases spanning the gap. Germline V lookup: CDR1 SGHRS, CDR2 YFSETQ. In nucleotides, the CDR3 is TGCGCCAGCAGTCAGGGGGGAAATGAGCAGTTCTTC. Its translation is CASSQGGNEQFF.

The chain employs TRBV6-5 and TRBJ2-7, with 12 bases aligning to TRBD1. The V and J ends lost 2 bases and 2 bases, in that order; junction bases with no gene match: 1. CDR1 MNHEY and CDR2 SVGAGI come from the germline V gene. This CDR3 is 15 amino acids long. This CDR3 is CASSYRDRGPYEQYF. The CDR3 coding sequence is TGTGCCAGCAGTTACAGGGACAGGGGGCCCTACGAGCAGTACTTC.

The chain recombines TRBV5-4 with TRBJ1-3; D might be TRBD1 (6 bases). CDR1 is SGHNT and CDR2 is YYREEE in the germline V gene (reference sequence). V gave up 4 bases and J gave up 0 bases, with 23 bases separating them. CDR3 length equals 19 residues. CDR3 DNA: TGTGCCAGCAGCGCGCAATCGGGACACCTGATAAGCTCTGGAAACACCATATATTTT. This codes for CASSAQSGHLISSGNTIYF.

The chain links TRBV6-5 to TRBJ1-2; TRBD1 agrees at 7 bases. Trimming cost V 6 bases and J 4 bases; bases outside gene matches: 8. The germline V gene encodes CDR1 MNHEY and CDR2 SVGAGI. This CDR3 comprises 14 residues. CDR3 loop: CASRRRGDSYGYTF. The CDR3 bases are TGTGCCAGCAGGCGGAGAGGGGACAGCTATGGCTACACCTTC.

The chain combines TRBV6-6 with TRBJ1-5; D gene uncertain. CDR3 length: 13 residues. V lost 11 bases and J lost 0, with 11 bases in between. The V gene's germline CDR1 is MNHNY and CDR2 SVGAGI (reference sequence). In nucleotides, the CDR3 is TGTGCCTGCGCGGAGTATAGCAATCAGCCCCAGCATTTT. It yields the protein CACAEYSNQPQHF.

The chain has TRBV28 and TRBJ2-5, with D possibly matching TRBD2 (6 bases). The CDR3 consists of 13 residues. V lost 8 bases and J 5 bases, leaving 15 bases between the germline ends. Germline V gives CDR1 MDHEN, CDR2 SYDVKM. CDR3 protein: CASLRTEGETQYF. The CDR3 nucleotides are TGTGCCAGCCTAAGAACGGAGGGGGAGACCCAGTACTTC.

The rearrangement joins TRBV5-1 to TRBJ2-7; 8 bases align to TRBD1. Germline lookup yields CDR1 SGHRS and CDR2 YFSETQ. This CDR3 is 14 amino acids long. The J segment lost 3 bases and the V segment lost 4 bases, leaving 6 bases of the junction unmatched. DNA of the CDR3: TGCGCCAGCAGCCGGACAGGGATGAACTACGAGCAGTACTTC. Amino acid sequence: CASSRTGMNYEQYF.

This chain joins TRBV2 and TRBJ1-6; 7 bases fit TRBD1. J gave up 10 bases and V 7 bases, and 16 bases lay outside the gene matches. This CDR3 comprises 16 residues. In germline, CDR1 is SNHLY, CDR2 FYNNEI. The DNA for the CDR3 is TGTGCCAGCAACCTAGTAGGGACAGTGGCGAACTCACCCCTCCACTTT. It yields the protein CASNLVGTVANSPLHF.

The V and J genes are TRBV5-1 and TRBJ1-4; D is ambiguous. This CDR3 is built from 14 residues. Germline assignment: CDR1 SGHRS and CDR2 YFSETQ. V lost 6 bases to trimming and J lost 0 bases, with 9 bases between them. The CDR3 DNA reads TGCGCCAGCAAGCCGGGAGCAACTAATGAAAAACTGTTTTTT. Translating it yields CASKPGATNEKLFF.

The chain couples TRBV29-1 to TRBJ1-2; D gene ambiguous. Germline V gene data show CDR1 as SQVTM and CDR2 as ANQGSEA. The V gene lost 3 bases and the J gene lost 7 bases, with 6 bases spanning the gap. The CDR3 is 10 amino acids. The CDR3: CSVDGSGYTF. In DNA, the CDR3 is TGCAGCGTTGATGGGAGTGGCTACACCTTC.

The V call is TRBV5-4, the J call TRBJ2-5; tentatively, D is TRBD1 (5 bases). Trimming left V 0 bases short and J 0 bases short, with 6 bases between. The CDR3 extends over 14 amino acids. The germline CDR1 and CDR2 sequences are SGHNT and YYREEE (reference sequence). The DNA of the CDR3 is TGTGCCAGCAGCTTGGAGGGGTACCAAGAGACCCAGTACTTC. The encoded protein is CASSLEGYQETQYF.

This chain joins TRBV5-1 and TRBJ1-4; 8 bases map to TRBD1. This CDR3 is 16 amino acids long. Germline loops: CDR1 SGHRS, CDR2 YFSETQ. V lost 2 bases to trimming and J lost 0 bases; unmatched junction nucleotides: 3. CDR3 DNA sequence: TGCGCCAGCAGCTTCGGACAGGGAACAACTAATGAAAAACTGTTTTTT. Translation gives CASSFGQGTTNEKLFF.

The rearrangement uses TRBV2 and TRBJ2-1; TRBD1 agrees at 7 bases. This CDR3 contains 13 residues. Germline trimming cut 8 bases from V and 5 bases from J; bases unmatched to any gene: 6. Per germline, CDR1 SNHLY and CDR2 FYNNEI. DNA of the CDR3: TGTGCCAGCGGGGGACAGCCGGACAATGAGCAGTTCTTC. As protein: CASGGQPDNEQFF.

CDR3 sequence reads: CASSPVTGTSPKSNYGYTF. The CDR3 bases are TGTGCCAGCAGCCCAGTCACCGGGACAAGCCCGAAGTCTAACTATGGCTACACCTTC. The V and J genes are TRBV7-2 and TRBJ1-2; D is possibly TRBD1 (6 bases). Germline V gene data show CDR1 as SGHTA and CDR2 as FQGNSA. The CDR3 runs 19 residues. V shed 5 bases and J shed 0 bases, with 25 bases lying between them. Full variable domain (missing parts from reference TRBV7-2 and TRBJ1-2): GAGVSQSPSNKVTEKGKDVELRCDPISGHTALYWYRQSLGQGLEFLIYFQGNSAPDKSGLPSDRFSAERTGGSVSTLTIQRTQQEDSAVYLCASSPVTGTSPKSNYGYTFGSGTRLTVV.

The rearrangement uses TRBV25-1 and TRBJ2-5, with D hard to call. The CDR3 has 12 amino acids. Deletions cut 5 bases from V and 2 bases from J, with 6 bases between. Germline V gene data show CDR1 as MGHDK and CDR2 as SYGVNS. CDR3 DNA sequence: TGTGCCAGCAGTCTCAGGCAAGAGACCCAGTACTTC. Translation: CASSLRQETQYF.

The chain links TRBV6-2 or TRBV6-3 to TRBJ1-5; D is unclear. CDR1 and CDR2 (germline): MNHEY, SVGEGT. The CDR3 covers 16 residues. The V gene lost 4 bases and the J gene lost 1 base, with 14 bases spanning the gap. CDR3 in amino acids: CASSSKLEGSNQPQHF. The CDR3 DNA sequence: TGTGCCAGCAGTTCCAAGTTAGAGGGAAGCAATCAGCCCCAGCATTTT.